The clone carrying this T cell receptor (beta chain) turned up a few times. As yet, its antigen is unknown. The entry originates in a study of regulatory T cells in long-lasting Graves disease. Overall study findings and caveats: Persistent cases favored TRBV28, TRBJ1-2 and TRBJ2-5. For persistent Graves' patients, TCR diversity was lower than for newly diagnosed ones.

Both iRepertoire HTBI primers and Arm-PCR of CDR3 regions were used to build the TCR beta libraries. TCRdb fed the multiplex PCR reads into MiXCR, producing one record per CDR3 protein. The sample has about 440,000 distinct CDR3 sequences; roughly 17% are singletons. Time point: newly diagnosed GD, antithyroid drugs for less than 3 months. Isolated PBMC RNA provided the starting material for the TCR library. Between the trimmed V and J ends, which lost 7 bases and 6 bases, there was a span of 17 bases. There are 14 residues in the CDR3. Germline V lookup: CDR1 SGHVS, CDR2 FNYEAQ. These data also featured in a second study, about T cells in Graves' hyperthyroidism and ophthalmopathy. That paper notes: HTBI primers were used for first-round RT-PCR of the TCR CDR3.

The V call is TRBV7-6, the J call TRBJ2-3; tentative D call: TRBD2 (6 bases). The TCR sequence derives from a woman under 30 with Graves disease. The sequences come from peripheral blood mononuclear cells (PBMCs), collected at new diagnosis, from a patient treated with antithyroid drugs. Written as DNA, the CDR3 is TGTGCCAGCACGTTTAAAATCGCGGGGGATACGCAGTATTTT. Translated: CASTFKIAGDTQYF.